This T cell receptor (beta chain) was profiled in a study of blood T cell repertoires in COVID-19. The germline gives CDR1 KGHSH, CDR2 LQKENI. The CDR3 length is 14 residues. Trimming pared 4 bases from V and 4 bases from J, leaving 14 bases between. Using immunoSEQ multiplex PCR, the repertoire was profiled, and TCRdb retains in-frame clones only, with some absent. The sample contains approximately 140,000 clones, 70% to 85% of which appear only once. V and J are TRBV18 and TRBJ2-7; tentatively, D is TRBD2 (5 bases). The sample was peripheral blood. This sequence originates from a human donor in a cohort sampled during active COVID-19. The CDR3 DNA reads TGTGCCAGCTCACATGATGGAGGCGGGTACGAGCAGTACTTC. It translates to CASSHDGGGYEQYF.